The 7 T cell receptor beta chains listed next were all sequenced from one sample in a study of identical twins. From the 5' RACE reads, TCRdb called clonotypes with MiXCR, one entry per CDR3 protein. The sample has just under 550,000 distinct CDR3 sequences, approximately 14% seen once. This same sample was also taken into another study, of yellow fever vaccine responses in identical twins.

The sample comprised CD4+ T cells sorted from blood. These TCRs come from a woman under 30 in good health.

V is TRBV2 and J is TRBJ2-7, with 7 bases lining up with TRBD2. Germline V gene data show CDR1 as SNHLY and CDR2 as FYNNEI. V gave up 6 bases and J gave up 3 bases; unmatched junction bases: 8. The CDR3 contains 14 residues. CDR3 loop: CASSESGDGYEQYF. As DNA, the CDR3 is TGTGCCAGCAGCGAGAGCGGGGACGGCTACGAGCAGTACTTC.

The chain recombines TRBV2 with TRBJ2-2, with a tentative D call TRBD1 (5 bases). CDR3 size: 15 residues. Germline CDR1 and CDR2: SNHLY and FYNNEI. V lost 7 bases and J 0 bases, leaving 12 bases between the germline ends. For the CDR3, the DNA is TGTGCCAGCATGGCCCAGGGTACGAACACCGGGGAGCTGTTTTTT. This encodes CASMAQGTNTGELFF.

The rearrangement joins TRBV7-2 to TRBJ2-1; D gene unclear. V was shortened by 5 bases and J by 2 bases, with 16 bases between the two germline ends. Germline CDR1 and CDR2: SGHTA and FQGNSA. There are 16 residues in the CDR3. The CDR3 here is CASSLVGLVAYNEQFF. In DNA, the CDR3 is TGTGCCAGCAGCCTCGTGGGCCTAGTAGCCTACAATGAGCAGTTCTTC.

CDR3 protein: CASSLRLGAGSNEQFF. For the CDR3, the DNA is TGTGCCAGCAGCTTACGTTTGGGGGCGGGGAGTAATGAGCAGTTCTTC. This chain connects TRBV7-9 to TRBJ2-1; D possibly uses TRBD1 or TRBD2 (6 bases each). Trimming removed 2 bases from V and 7 bases from J, with 18 bases in between. The CDR3 consists of 16 residues. Germline CDR1 reads SEHNR; CDR2 reads FQNEAQ (reference sequence).

The rearrangement joins TRBV20-1 to TRBJ2-3; weak D call: TRBD2 (6 bases). Between the trimmed V and J ends, which lost 0 bases and 2 bases, there was a span of 12 bases. The CDR3 is made up of 15 amino acids. Germline V lookup: CDR1 DFQATT, CDR2 SNEGSKA (reference sequence). Here the CDR3 DNA reads TGCAGTGCTAGAGATCCCAAGCGGGCCACAGATACGCAGTATTTT. Protein: CSARDPKRATDTQYF.

The V gene is TRBV2, the J gene TRBJ2-1, with TRBD1 identical over 12 bases. Trimming cost V 9 bases and J 2 bases; bases outside gene matches: 11. CDR1 and CDR2 (germline): SNHLY, FYNNEI. This CDR3 has 17 amino acids. Here the CDR3 reads CASYSGTGGLTYNEQFF. As DNA, the CDR3 is TGTGCCAGTTATAGCGGGACAGGGGGCCTTACCTACAATGAGCAGTTCTTC.

The J gene is TRBJ1-1, the V gene TRBV20-1; D may be TRBD1 (6 bases). Trimming stripped 0 bases from V and 8 bases from J, with 13 bases between. The CDR3 length is 13 residues. CDR1 and CDR2 from the germline V gene are DFQATT and SNEGSKA (reference sequence). CDR3 amino acids: CSARDLGGIEAFF. The CDR3 DNA reads TGCAGTGCTAGAGATCTCGGGGGCATCGAAGCTTTCTTT.